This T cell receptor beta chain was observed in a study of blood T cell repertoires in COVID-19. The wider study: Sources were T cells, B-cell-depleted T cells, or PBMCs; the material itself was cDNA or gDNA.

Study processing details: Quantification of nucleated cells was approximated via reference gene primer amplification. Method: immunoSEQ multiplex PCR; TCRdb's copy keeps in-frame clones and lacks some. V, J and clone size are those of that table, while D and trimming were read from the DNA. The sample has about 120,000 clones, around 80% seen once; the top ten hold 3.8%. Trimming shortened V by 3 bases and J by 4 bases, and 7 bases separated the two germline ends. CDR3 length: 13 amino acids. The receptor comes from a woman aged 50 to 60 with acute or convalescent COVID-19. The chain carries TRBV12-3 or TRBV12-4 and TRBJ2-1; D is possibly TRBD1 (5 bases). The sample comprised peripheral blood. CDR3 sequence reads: CASSLTAYNEQFF. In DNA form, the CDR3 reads TGTGCCAGCAGTTTGACAGCTTACAATGAGCAGTTCTTC.